This entry lists 22 T cell receptor beta chains sequenced from one sample in a study of T cells in women clearing cervical HPV infection. Assay: immunoSEQ multiplex PCR; the TCRdb copy retains only in-frame clones and omits some. This sample's table has approximately 30,000 clones. The sequenced sample was blood buffy coat. The receptors derive from a woman aged 18 to 75 with a cervical HPV16 infection that either progressed to CIN3+ or cleared (not recorded which).

About this clone: The read comes to an end 3 residues before the CDR3 does, leaving the germline J gene to fill in the end. This sequence joins TRBV29-1 and TRBJ2-4, with 7 bases identical to TRBD1. Germline V gene data show CDR1 as SQVTM and CDR2 as ANQGSEA. The ends lost 6 bases at V and 6 bases at J; junction bases unmatched: 5. The length of the CDR3 is 12 residues. This CDR3 reads CSVVTGTNIQYF. The sequenced CDR3 bases are TGCAGCGTGGTGACAGGGACAAACATT. Based on the CDR3 plus reference TRBV29-1 and TRBJ2-4, the full variable domain is SAVISQKPSRDICQRGTSLTIQCQVDSQVTMMFWYRQQPGQSLTLIATANQGSEATYESGFVIDKFPISRPNLTFSTLTVSNMSPEDSSIYLCSVVTGTNIQYFGAGTRLSVL.

Here the CDR3 reads CASSYSGQLYEQYF. The DNA read from the CDR3 is TGTGCCAGCAGTTACTCGGGACAGCTCTACGAG. This rearrangement joins TRBV6-2 or TRBV6-3 to TRBJ2-7; TRBD1 matches at 7 bases. The read halts 3 residues ahead of the CDR3 end, with the missing end drawn from the germline J gene. Germline V lookup: CDR1 MNHEY, CDR2 SVGEGT. The CDR3 is 14 residues long. Trimming cost V 0 bases and J 3 bases; bases outside gene matches: 2.

Of note for this clone: Read data end 3 residues before the CDR3 end; the end is taken from the germline J gene. V gene TRBV5-1 combines with J gene TRBJ2-1; D tentatively reads TRBD1 or TRBD2 (6 bases each). The germline V and J ends were trimmed by 7 bases and 3 bases, with 14 bases remaining between them. Germline-derived CDR1 and CDR2 are SGHRS and YFSETQ. The CDR3 covers 14 residues. CDR3 residues: CASGGGSSYNEQFF. The covered CDR3 bases are TGCGCCAGCGGAGGGGGTAGTAGCTACAATGAG.

Details on this clone: The CDR3 extends 3 residues past the end of the read, so its final part is completed from the germline J gene. The chain couples TRBV5-8 to TRBJ2-5; the D is unclear. This CDR3 comprises 14 residues. Germline loops: CDR1 SGHTS, CDR2 YDEGEE. V was pared by 4 bases and J by 1 base, with 11 bases between. CDR3 DNA, as far as it was read: TGTGCCAGCAGCCCCAGACTCCTCCAAGAGACC. Translation: CASSPRLLQET. The full CDR3 is CASSPRLLQETQYF.

With respect to this clone: The DNA ends 3 residues before the CDR3 does, and the rest of the CDR3 is filled in from the germline J gene. The chain joins TRBV19 to TRBJ2-7; 7 bases align to TRBD1. Trimming took 4 bases from V and 3 from J; bases not matched to a gene: 6. In germline, CDR1 is LNHDA, CDR2 SQIVND (reference sequence). CDR3 length: 14 residues. The DNA read from the CDR3 is TGTGCCAGTAGTACCAACAGGGGTAGCTACGAG. As protein: CASSTNRGSYE. Given in full, the CDR3 is CASSTNRGSYEQYF.

With regard to this clone: The read stops 3 residues short of the end of the CDR3; the missing end is completed from the germline J gene. V and J are TRBV12-3 or TRBV12-4 and TRBJ2-3; TRBD1 matches 9 bases. V lost 7 bases, J lost 5 bases, and 7 bases stayed unmatched. CDR3 length equals 14 residues. CDR3 sequence reads: CASTIRTGVDTQYF. The CDR3 bases that were read are TGTGCCAGCACGATCCGGACAGGGGTAGATACG.

Regarding this clone: The CDR3 end is not reached by the read, which stops 3 residues before it; the germline J gene fills it in. The V gene is TRBV10-3, the J gene TRBJ2-7; tentative D call: TRBD1 (6 bases). This CDR3 spans 12 amino acids. The germline V gene has CDR1 ENHRY and CDR2 SYGVKD. Trimming removed 0 bases from V and 6 bases from J, with 6 bases in between. This CDR3 reads CAISESGGEQYF. Incomplete CDR3 DNA: TGTGCCATCAGTGAGTCAGGGGGCGAG.

Comment on this clone: The read finishes 3 residues shy of the CDR3 end, and the germline J gene is used to complete it. This sequence joins TRBV30 and TRBJ2-1; D may be TRBD2 (6 bases). CDR3 size: 15 residues. The V gene's germline CDR1 is GTSNPN and CDR2 SVGIG (reference sequence). The V gene lost 0 bases and the J gene lost 4 bases, with 13 bases spanning the gap. The CDR3: CAWSVPWRDYNEQFF. CDR3 DNA (partial): TGTGCCTGGAGTGTCCCCTGGCGGGATTACAATGAG.

Of note for this clone: The read finishes 3 residues shy of the CDR3 end, and the germline J gene is used to complete it. The V gene is TRBV5-1, the J gene TRBJ2-2, with D possibly being TRBD1 (6 bases). This CDR3 has 15 amino acids. V was shortened by 4 bases and J by 8 bases, with 18 bases between the two germline ends. CDR1 is SGHRS and CDR2 is YFSETQ in the germline V gene. This CDR3 is CASSQRQDSGGELFF. The part of the CDR3 DNA that was read is TGCGCCAGCAGCCAGAGACAGGACTCAGGTGGGGAG.

Worth noting for this clone: The CDR3 goes on 3 residues after the read ends, and that part is filled in from the germline J gene. The V and J genes are TRBV5-5 and TRBJ1-2; TRBD1 aligns across 8 bases. Germline CDR1 is SGHKS and CDR2 is YYEKEE (reference sequence). This CDR3 has 14 amino acids. The CDR3 here is CASSPRSTGVDYTF. CDR3 DNA (partial): TGTGCCAGCAGCCCCAGGTCGACAGGGGTCGAC.

As to this clone: The sequence runs out 3 residues before the end of the CDR3; the remainder is reconstructed from the germline J gene. The rearrangement links TRBV20-1 to TRBJ2-7, with D perhaps matching TRBD1 (6 bases). Between the trimmed V and J ends, which lost 4 bases and 2 bases, there was a span of 15 bases. Germline CDR1 reads DFQATT; CDR2 reads SNEGSKA (reference sequence). The CDR3 length is 14 residues. The CDR3 is CSATTGLRAYEQYF. The DNA read from the CDR3 is TGCAGTGCTACTACAGGGTTGAGAGCCTACGAG.

Turning to this clone: Coverage ceases 3 residues before the CDR3 finishes, and the germline J gene fills in the end. The chain combines TRBV20-1 with TRBJ2-2, with 9 nucleotides matching TRBD2. Trimming at V came to 5 bases and at J to 4 bases, leaving 5 bases not matched to a gene. Per germline, CDR1 DFQATT and CDR2 SNEGSKA (reference sequence). This CDR3 comprises 14 residues. CDR3 sequence reads: CSAQGTSSTGELFF. Incomplete CDR3 DNA: TGCAGTGCTCAAGGGACTAGCAGCACCGGGGAG.

A word on this clone: The CDR3 end is not reached by the read, which stops 3 residues before it; the germline J gene fills it in. The V call is TRBV2, the J call TRBJ2-5; perhaps TRBD1 as D (6 bases). The CDR3 loop spans 13 amino acids. Germline-derived CDR1 and CDR2 are SNHLY and FYNNEI. The V and J ends lost 7 bases and 1 base respectively, with 10 bases between them. The CDR3 reads CASTTDSQETQYF. The part of the CDR3 DNA that was read is TGTGCCAGCACCACGGACAGCCAAGAGACC.

For this clone: The read gets to within 3 residues of the CDR3 end, and the germline J gene fills in the rest. The chain employs TRBV30 and TRBJ1-1; 8 bases fit TRBD1. With V trimmed by 0 bases and J by 3 bases, 3 bases remained unmatched. The length of the CDR3 is 14 residues. CDR1 is GTSNPN and CDR2 is SVGIG in the germline V gene (reference sequence). CDR3 region: CAWSVQGADTEAFF. The sequenced part of the CDR3 DNA is TGTGCCTGGAGTGTCCAGGGGGCGGACACTGAA. Based on the CDR3 plus reference TRBV30 and TRBJ1-1, the full variable domain is SQTIHQWPATLVQPVGSPLSLECTVEGTSNPNLYWYRQAAGRGLQLLFYSVGIGQISSEVPQNLSASRPQDRQFILSSKKLLLSDSGFYLCAWSVQGADTEAFFGQGTRLTVV.

As regards this clone: An end of the junction differs from the germline gene, which may be a read error. The read is 3 residues too short to cover the CDR3 end, so that end is filled in from the germline J gene. The sample holds other DNA sequences that translate to the same CDR3. This chain uses TRBV5-1 with TRBJ1-3; no clear D. The CDR3 extends over 14 amino acids. Germline V gives CDR1 SGHRS, CDR2 YFSETQ. CDR3 DNA (partial): TGCGCTAGCAGCTTGGACTACTCTGGAAACACC. Encoded protein: CASSLDYSGNT. The whole CDR3 sequence is CASSLDYSGNTIYF.

Points on this clone: The read falls 3 residues short of the CDR3 end, and the missing part is taken from the germline J gene. The chain is built from TRBV5-1 and TRBJ1-4; weak D call: TRBD1 (6 bases). Germline-derived CDR1 and CDR2 are SGHRS and YFSETQ. The CDR3 sequence is 14 residues long. V was pared by 0 bases and J by 7 bases, with 10 bases between. CDR3 amino acids: CASSLGQDAEKLFF. The CDR3 DNA, read in part, is TGCGCCAGCAGCTTGGGACAGGATGCTGAAAAA.

Worth noting for this clone: Read sequence stops 3 residues before the CDR3 end, and the germline J gene provides the missing end. This sequence joins TRBV2 and TRBJ1-4, with TRBD1 as a possible D gene (5 bases). The CDR3 loop spans 15 amino acids. Trimming took 4 bases from V and 1 from J, leaving 10 bases between them. The germline V gene has CDR1 SNHLY and CDR2 FYNNEI. Partial CDR3 DNA: TGTGCCAGCAGTGTCCAGGGCCTAACTAATGAAAAA. Protein sequence: CASSVQGLTNEK. The whole CDR3 reads CASSVQGLTNEKLFF.

Concerning this clone: Read sequence stops 3 residues before the CDR3 end, and the germline J gene provides the missing end. The rearrangement uses TRBV7-6 and TRBJ1-1; 7 nucleotides match TRBD1. V shed 2 bases and J 3 bases; nucleotides not matched to a gene: 3. The CDR3 sequence is 14 residues long. Germline V gene lookup returns CDR1 SGHVS and CDR2 FNYEAQ. The sequenced part of the CDR3 DNA is TGTGCCAGCAGCTTACAGGGGGATTACACTGAA. Amino acid sequence: CASSLQGDYTE. The entire CDR3 sequence reads CASSLQGDYTEAFF.

By frequency, this clone is medium-sized. The read falls 3 residues short of the CDR3 end, and the missing part is taken from the germline J gene. The chain recombines TRBV5-1 with TRBJ2-4; no firm D call. This CDR3 contains 15 residues. CDR1 and CDR2 from the germline V gene are SGHRS and YFSETQ. CDR3 region: CASSPWARNKGIQYF. CDR3 DNA, as far as it was read: TGCGCCAGCAGCCCCTGGGCGAGGAACAAGGGTATT.

Details on this clone: The read falls 3 residues short of the CDR3 end, and the missing part is taken from the germline J gene. V is TRBV10-2 and J is TRBJ2-7, with D possibly TRBD1 on 6 matching bases. The length of the CDR3 is 16 residues. CDR1 is WSHSY and CDR2 is SAAADI in the germline V gene. V dropped 6 bases and J dropped 4 bases, with 22 bases sitting between them. CDR3 in amino acids: CASSSLGAGALYEQYF. CDR3 bases read: TGCGCCAGCAGCTCGCTAGGGGCAGGGGCTCTTTACGAG.

On this clone itself: The CDR3 extends 3 residues past the end of the read, so its final part is completed from the germline J gene. The chain carries TRBV5-1 and TRBJ2-1, with 8 bases fitting TRBD2. This CDR3 contains 14 residues. V shed 9 bases and J 4 bases; nucleotides not matched to a gene: 9. The germline V gene encodes CDR1 SGHRS and CDR2 YFSETQ. CDR3 DNA, as far as it was read: TGCGCCACCAACACCGGGGGGGAATACAATGAG. Translated, it gives CATNTGGEYNE. In full, the CDR3 reads CATNTGGEYNEQFF.

As concerns this clone: The read ends 3 residues shy of where the CDR3 ends; the end is completed using the germline J gene. The chain combines TRBV2 with TRBJ2-3, with 10 bases that match TRBD1. From germline, CDR1 is SNHLY and CDR2 FYNNEI. The CDR3 spans 15 residues. The part of the CDR3 DNA that was read is TGTGCCAGCAAGAGGGGACAGGGGCGAAATCAGCCG. This gives the protein CASKRGQGRNQP. The full CDR3 reads CASKRGQGRNQPQYF.